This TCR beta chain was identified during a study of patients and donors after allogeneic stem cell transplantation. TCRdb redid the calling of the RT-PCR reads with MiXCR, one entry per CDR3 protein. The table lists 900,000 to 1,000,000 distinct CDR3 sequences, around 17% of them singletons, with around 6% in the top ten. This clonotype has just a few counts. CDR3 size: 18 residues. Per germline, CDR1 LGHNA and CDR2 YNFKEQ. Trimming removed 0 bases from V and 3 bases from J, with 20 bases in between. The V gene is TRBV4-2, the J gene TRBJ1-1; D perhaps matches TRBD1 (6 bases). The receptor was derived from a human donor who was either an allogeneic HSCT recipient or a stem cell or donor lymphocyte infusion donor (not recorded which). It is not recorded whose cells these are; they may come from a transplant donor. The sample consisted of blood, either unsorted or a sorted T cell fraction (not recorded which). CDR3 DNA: TGTGCCAGCAGCCAAGAAAAAGGGGGGAGGGCGAGGGACACTGAAGCTTTCTTT. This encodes CASSQEKGGRARDTEAFF.